The rows below give T cell receptor beta chains drawn from one sample of a study of response to subunit inactivated influenza vaccine. MiXCR, run by TCRdb on the RT-PCR reads, gives a single entry per CDR3 protein. The sample records approximately 520,000 distinct CDR3 sequences, roughly 25% being singletons. The sequences come from CD4+ T cells sorted from PBMCs, collected about 5 days after vaccination. The receptors originated from a man in his fifties who received an inactivated influenza vaccine. Each CDR3 is given with its conserved first and last residue. A D gene is named only where the DNA matches it firmly. Not all rows give a size; the values are once, few, many and, for expanded clones, a class.

V gene: TRBV5-1; CDR3 length: 13; clone size: NA; D gene: NA; J gene: TRBJ2-7; CDR3 protein: CASSSGAGDEQYF; CDR3 DNA: TGCGCCAGCAGCTCGGGAGCAGGGGACGAGCAGTACTTC
V gene: TRBV30; CDR3 length: 12; clone size: NA; D gene: NA; J gene: TRBJ1-1; CDR3 protein: CAWSVSPTEAFF; CDR3 DNA: TGTGCCTGGAGTGTTTCCCCCACTGAAGCTTTCTTT
V gene: TRBV5-6; CDR3 length: 14; clone size: many; D gene: NA; J gene: TRBJ2-3; CDR3 protein: CASSRTGFTDTQYF; CDR3 DNA: TGTGCCAGCAGCCGTACAGGATTCACAGATACGCAGTATTTT
V gene: TRBV4-2; CDR3 length: 13; clone size: NA; D gene: NA; J gene: TRBJ2-3; CDR3 protein: CASSQIGADTQYF; CDR3 DNA: TGTGCCAGCAGCCAAATCGGGGCTGATACGCAGTATTTT
V gene: TRBV6-2/TRBV6-3; CDR3 length: 16; clone size: NA; D gene: TRBD1; J gene: TRBJ2-7; CDR3 protein: CASSLPGQGASYEQYF; CDR3 DNA: TGTGCCAGCAGTCTCCCCGGACAGGGGGCCTCCTACGAGCAGTACTTC
V gene: TRBV12-3/TRBV12-4; CDR3 length: 14; clone size: NA; D gene: NA; J gene: TRBJ2-2; CDR3 protein: CASSEDSLTGELFF; CDR3 DNA: TGTGCCAGCAGTGAGGACTCTTTGACTGGGGAGCTGTTTTTT
V gene: TRBV6-2/TRBV6-3; CDR3 length: 15; clone size: few; D gene: NA; J gene: TRBJ2-5; CDR3 protein: CASSYSYREGETQYF; CDR3 DNA: TGTGCCAGCAGTTACTCGTACAGGGAAGGGGAGACCCAGTACTTC
V gene: TRBV29-1; CDR3 length: 12; clone size: NA; D gene: NA; J gene: TRBJ2-3; CDR3 protein: CSEKPGTDTQYF; CDR3 DNA: TGCAGCGAAAAGCCGGGCACAGATACGCAGTATTTT
V gene: TRBV6-2/TRBV6-3; CDR3 length: 15; clone size: NA; D gene: TRBD2; J gene: TRBJ2-2; CDR3 protein: CASKLAGVNTGELFF; CDR3 DNA: TGTGCCAGCAAACTAGCGGGGGTGAACACCGGGGAGCTGTTTTTT
V gene: TRBV3-1; CDR3 length: 17; clone size: few; D gene: NA; J gene: TRBJ2-1; CDR3 protein: CASSSATGMRIMSEQFF; CDR3 DNA: TGTGCCAGCAGCTCCGCGACAGGAATGAGGATAATGAGTGAGCAGTTCTTC
V gene: TRBV4-3; CDR3 length: 15; clone size: few; D gene: NA; J gene: TRBJ2-1; CDR3 protein: CASSQGLEGRGEQFF; CDR3 DNA: TGCGCCAGCAGCCAAGGTCTAGAAGGGCGTGGTGAGCAGTTCTTC
V gene: TRBV3-1; CDR3 length: 12; clone size: NA; D gene: NA; J gene: TRBJ2-4; CDR3 protein: CASSPAGQSQYF; CDR3 DNA: TGTGCCAGCAGCCCGGCAGGACAAAGTCAATACTTC
V gene: TRBV5-5; CDR3 length: 14; clone size: few; D gene: NA; J gene: TRBJ1-1; CDR3 protein: CASSSGQMNTEAFF; CDR3 DNA: TGTGCCAGCAGCTCTGGACAGATGAACACTGAAGCTTTCTTT
V gene: TRBV4-1; CDR3 length: 15; clone size: NA; D gene: NA; J gene: TRBJ1-2; CDR3 protein: CASSQVDRINYGYTF; CDR3 DNA: TGCGCCAGCAGCCAGGTCGACAGGATAAACTATGGCTACACCTTC
V gene: TRBV28; CDR3 length: 11; clone size: NA; D gene: NA; J gene: TRBJ2-7; CDR3 protein: CASTRDGLSYF; CDR3 DNA: TGTGCCAGCACCCGGGACGGCCTGTCCTACTTC
V gene: TRBV9; CDR3 length: 17; clone size: few; D gene: TRBD2; J gene: TRBJ2-5; CDR3 protein: CASSVVPTSGSQETQYF; CDR3 DNA: TGTGCCAGCAGCGTAGTCCCTACTAGCGGGAGCCAGGAGACCCAGTACTTC
V gene: TRBV30; CDR3 length: 14; clone size: NA; D gene: TRBD2; J gene: TRBJ2-3; CDR3 protein: CAWRRTGGRNTQYF; CDR3 DNA: TGTGCCTGGAGGCGAACGGGGGGGCGAAATACGCAGTATTTT
V gene: TRBV18; CDR3 length: 14; clone size: NA; D gene: NA; J gene: TRBJ2-3; CDR3 protein: CASSPPSGPDTQYF; CDR3 DNA: TGTGCCAGCTCACCACCAAGCGGCCCAGATACGCAGTATTTT
V gene: TRBV10-2; CDR3 length: 15; clone size: NA; D gene: NA; J gene: TRBJ2-7; CDR3 protein: CASSDRAWTRYEQYF; CDR3 DNA: TGCGCCAGCAGTGATCGCGCGTGGACTCGGTACGAGCAGTACTTC
V gene: TRBV5-1; CDR3 length: 15; clone size: NA; D gene: TRBD1; J gene: TRBJ2-1; CDR3 protein: CASSLEIQGFSGQFF; CDR3 DNA: TGCGCCAGCAGCTTGGAAATACAGGGGTTCAGTGGGCAGTTCTTC
V gene: TRBV10-3; CDR3 length: 14; clone size: many; D gene: TRBD1; J gene: TRBJ1-3; CDR3 protein: CATRTGEVSNTIYF; CDR3 DNA: TGTGCCACAAGGACAGGGGAAGTATCGAACACCATATATTTT
V gene: TRBV5-1; CDR3 length: 15; clone size: NA; D gene: TRBD1; J gene: TRBJ2-6; CDR3 protein: CASSLTQGGANVLTF; CDR3 DNA: TGCGCCAGCAGCTTGACACAGGGGGGGGCCAACGTCCTGACTTTC
V gene: TRBV4-2; CDR3 length: 16; clone size: NA; D gene: NA; J gene: TRBJ2-2; CDR3 protein: CASSHVGATNTGELFF; CDR3 DNA: TGTGCCAGCAGCCATGTGGGGGCAACTAACACCGGGGAGCTGTTTTTT
V gene: TRBV7-8; CDR3 length: 14; clone size: few; D gene: NA; J gene: TRBJ2-7; CDR3 protein: CASSLDSPPYEQYF; CDR3 DNA: TGTGCCAGCAGCTTAGACAGTCCCCCCTACGAGCAGTACTTC
V gene: TRBV11-2; CDR3 length: 14; clone size: NA; D gene: NA; J gene: TRBJ1-1; CDR3 protein: CASRRQLGYTEAFF; CDR3 DNA: TGTGCCAGCAGAAGACAGCTTGGTTACACTGAAGCTTTCTTT
V gene: TRBV30; CDR3 length: 15; clone size: NA; D gene: NA; J gene: TRBJ2-2; CDR3 protein: CAWSVLGRQTGELFF; CDR3 DNA: TGTGCCTGGAGTGTACTAGGGCGTCAAACCGGGGAGCTGTTTTTT
V gene: TRBV7-8; CDR3 length: 16; clone size: few; D gene: TRBD1; J gene: TRBJ2-5; CDR3 protein: CASSLVRTGLGKTQYF; CDR3 DNA: TGTGCCAGCAGCTTAGTAAGGACAGGGTTGGGAAAGACCCAGTACTTC
V gene: TRBV7-2; CDR3 length: 15; clone size: few; D gene: NA; J gene: TRBJ2-7; CDR3 protein: CASSLGGRSYHEQYF; CDR3 DNA: TGTGCCAGCAGCTTAGGGGGCAGGTCTTACCACGAGCAGTACTTC
V gene: TRBV4-2; CDR3 length: 15; clone size: few; D gene: NA; J gene: TRBJ2-2; CDR3 protein: CASSGGASNTGELFF; CDR3 DNA: TGTGCCAGCAGCGGCGGGGCCTCAAACACCGGGGAGCTGTTTTTT
V gene: TRBV10-3; CDR3 length: 12; clone size: NA; D gene: NA; J gene: TRBJ2-1; CDR3 protein: CAISASDNEQFF; CDR3 DNA: TGTGCCATCAGTGCGTCGGACAATGAGCAGTTCTTC
V gene: TRBV6-5; CDR3 length: 14; clone size: few; D gene: TRBD1; J gene: TRBJ2-2; CDR3 protein: CASSYATGLGELFF; CDR3 DNA: TGTGCCAGCAGTTACGCGACAGGGTTAGGGGAGCTGTTTTTT
V gene: TRBV2; CDR3 length: 13; clone size: NA; D gene: NA; J gene: TRBJ2-7; CDR3 protein: CASSVRRDYEQYF; CDR3 DNA: TGTGCCAGCAGTGTACGCAGGGACTACGAGCAGTACTTC
V gene: TRBV11-2; CDR3 length: 14; clone size: NA; D gene: TRBD2; J gene: TRBJ2-1; CDR3 protein: CASRLPGGYNEQFF; CDR3 DNA: TGTGCCAGCAGGTTACCGGGAGGCTACAATGAGCAGTTCTTC
V gene: TRBV6-2/TRBV6-3; CDR3 length: 16; clone size: NA; D gene: NA; J gene: TRBJ2-2; CDR3 protein: CASSYPRGGDTGELFF; CDR3 DNA: TGTGCCAGCAGTTACCCCCGTGGCGGGGACACCGGGGAGCTGTTTTTT
V gene: TRBV5-1; CDR3 length: 14; clone size: NA; D gene: NA; J gene: TRBJ2-7; CDR3 protein: CASSTGPSSYEQYF; CDR3 DNA: TGCGCCAGCAGTACAGGACCTAGCTCCTACGAGCAGTACTTC
V gene: TRBV12-3/TRBV12-4; CDR3 length: 14; clone size: NA; D gene: NA; J gene: TRBJ1-1; CDR3 protein: CASSLAAGRTEAFF; CDR3 DNA: TGTGCCAGCAGTTTAGCTGCCGGGAGGACTGAAGCTTTCTTT
V gene: TRBV20-1; CDR3 length: 14; clone size: few; D gene: TRBD2; J gene: TRBJ2-1; CDR3 protein: CSARLGGRYNEQFF; CDR3 DNA: TGCAGTGCTAGATTGGGCGGGAGGTATAATGAGCAGTTCTTC
V gene: TRBV12-3/TRBV12-4; CDR3 length: 12; clone size: few; D gene: TRBD1; J gene: TRBJ2-3; CDR3 protein: CASRQGAYTQYF; CDR3 DNA: TGTGCCAGCAGGCAGGGGGCTTATACGCAGTATTTT
V gene: TRBV6-1; CDR3 length: 14; clone size: few; D gene: NA; J gene: TRBJ1-1; CDR3 protein: CASRNRASNTEAFF; CDR3 DNA: TGTGCCAGCAGAAACCGGGCCTCGAACACTGAAGCTTTCTTT
V gene: TRBV7-2; CDR3 length: 14; clone size: NA; D gene: TRBD2; J gene: TRBJ2-7; CDR3 protein: CASSLGTSAYEQYF; CDR3 DNA: TGTGCCAGCAGCTTAGGGACTAGCGCCTACGAGCAGTACTTC